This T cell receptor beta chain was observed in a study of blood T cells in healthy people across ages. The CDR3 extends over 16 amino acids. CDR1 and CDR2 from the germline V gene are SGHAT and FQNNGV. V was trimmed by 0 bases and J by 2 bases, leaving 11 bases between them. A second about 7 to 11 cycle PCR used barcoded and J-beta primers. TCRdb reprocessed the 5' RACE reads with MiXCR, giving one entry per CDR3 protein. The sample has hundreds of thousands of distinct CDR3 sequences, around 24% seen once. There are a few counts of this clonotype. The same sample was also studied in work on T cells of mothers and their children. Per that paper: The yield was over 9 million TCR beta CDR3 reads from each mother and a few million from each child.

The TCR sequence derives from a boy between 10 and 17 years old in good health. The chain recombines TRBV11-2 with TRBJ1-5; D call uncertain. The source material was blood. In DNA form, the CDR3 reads TGTGCCAGCAGCTTAGATGGTTCAGACGGCAATCAGCCCCAGCATTTT. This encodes CASSLDGSDGNQPQHF.